These T cell receptor beta chains were read from a single sample in a study of patients with pleural tuberculosis. Using its own MiXCR run on the reads, TCRdb lists one record per CDR3 protein. The sample lists 45,000 to 55,000 distinct CDR3 sequences; about 7.3% were seen once. The receptors were gathered from a human donor with pleural tuberculosis. Each CDR3 is given with its conserved first and last residue. The D gene is left open where the match is weak. Clone size is shown for a subset of rows, as once, few, many or a class of expanded clone.

j_call: TRBJ2-3; clone_size: many; d_call: TRBD1; v_call: TRBV29-1; cdr3_aa: CSVNDRDSSTDTQYF; cdr3_nt: TGCAGCGTTAACGACAGGGATTCTAGCACAGATACGCAGTATTTT
j_call: TRBJ2-1; clone_size: .; d_call: TRBD2; v_call: TRBV12-3/TRBV12-4; cdr3_aa: CASSLAREGAQFF; cdr3_nt: TGTGCCAGCAGTTTGGCCAGGGAGGGTGCGCAGTTCTTC
j_call: TRBJ2-3; clone_size: many; d_call: TRBD2; v_call: TRBV12-3/TRBV12-4; cdr3_aa: CASSTGTSGSRADTQYF; cdr3_nt: TGTGCCAGCAGTACAGGGACTAGCGGGAGTAGGGCAGATACGCAGTATTTT
j_call: TRBJ1-1; clone_size: many; d_call: TRBD1; v_call: TRBV5-1; cdr3_aa: CASSVDRGRTEAFF; cdr3_nt: TGCGCCAGCAGCGTGGACAGGGGAAGGACTGAAGCTTTCTTT
j_call: TRBJ1-2; clone_size: medium-sized; d_call: TRBD1; v_call: TRBV7-2; cdr3_aa: CASSLGTGPNYGYTF; cdr3_nt: TGTGCCAGCAGCTTAGGGACAGGGCCGAACTATGGCTACACCTTC
j_call: TRBJ2-5; clone_size: many; d_call: .; v_call: TRBV6-1; cdr3_aa: CASSPRPYQETQYF; cdr3_nt: TGTGCCAGCAGTCCTAGACCGTACCAAGAGACCCAGTACTTC
j_call: TRBJ2-1; clone_size: many; d_call: TRBD2; v_call: TRBV15; cdr3_aa: CATSRLAGGSSYNEQFF; cdr3_nt: TGTGCCACCAGCAGACTAGCGGGAGGTTCCTCCTACAATGAGCAGTTCTTC
j_call: TRBJ2-1; clone_size: many; d_call: TRBD2; v_call: TRBV27; cdr3_aa: CASSLTGGEQFF; cdr3_nt: TGTGCCAGCAGTTTAACGGGGGGTGAGCAGTTCTTC
j_call: TRBJ2-5; clone_size: once; d_call: .; v_call: TRBV11-1; cdr3_aa: CASSLLQEAQYF; cdr3_nt: TGTGCCAGCAGCTTACTCCAGGAGGCCCAGTACTTC
j_call: TRBJ2-7; clone_size: many; d_call: TRBD2; v_call: TRBV12-3/TRBV12-4; cdr3_aa: CASSLVGTSKREQYF; cdr3_nt: TGTGCCAGCAGTTTAGTGGGGACTAGCAAACGGGAGCAGTACTTC
j_call: TRBJ2-3; clone_size: many; d_call: .; v_call: TRBV12-3/TRBV12-4; cdr3_aa: CASSLLASTDTQYF; cdr3_nt: TGTGCCAGCAGTTTACTAGCTAGCACAGATACGCAGTATTTT
j_call: TRBJ2-1; clone_size: many; d_call: TRBD2; v_call: TRBV6-2/TRBV6-3; cdr3_aa: CASSYSGFKRGNNEQFF; cdr3_nt: TGTGCCAGCAGTTACTCGGGTTTTAAGCGGGGAAACAATGAGCAGTTCTTC
j_call: TRBJ1-1; clone_size: many; d_call: .; v_call: TRBV15; cdr3_aa: CATSVDRTKNTEAFF; cdr3_nt: TGTGCCACCAGCGTCGACAGGACAAAGAACACTGAAGCTTTCTTT
j_call: TRBJ2-5; clone_size: many; d_call: TRBD1; v_call: TRBV6-2/TRBV6-3; cdr3_aa: CASSYSTGVETQYF; cdr3_nt: TGTGCCAGCAGTTACTCGACAGGGGTGGAGACCCAGTACTTC
j_call: TRBJ1-2; clone_size: many; d_call: TRBD1; v_call: TRBV19; cdr3_aa: CASSVGQGAAGYTF; cdr3_nt: TGTGCCAGTAGTGTCGGACAGGGGGCTGCTGGCTACACCTTC
j_call: TRBJ2-1; clone_size: few; d_call: TRBD1; v_call: TRBV12-3/TRBV12-4; cdr3_aa: CASSLRDRPTNEQFF; cdr3_nt: TGTGCCAGCAGTTTACGGGACAGGCCGACCAATGAGCAGTTCTTC